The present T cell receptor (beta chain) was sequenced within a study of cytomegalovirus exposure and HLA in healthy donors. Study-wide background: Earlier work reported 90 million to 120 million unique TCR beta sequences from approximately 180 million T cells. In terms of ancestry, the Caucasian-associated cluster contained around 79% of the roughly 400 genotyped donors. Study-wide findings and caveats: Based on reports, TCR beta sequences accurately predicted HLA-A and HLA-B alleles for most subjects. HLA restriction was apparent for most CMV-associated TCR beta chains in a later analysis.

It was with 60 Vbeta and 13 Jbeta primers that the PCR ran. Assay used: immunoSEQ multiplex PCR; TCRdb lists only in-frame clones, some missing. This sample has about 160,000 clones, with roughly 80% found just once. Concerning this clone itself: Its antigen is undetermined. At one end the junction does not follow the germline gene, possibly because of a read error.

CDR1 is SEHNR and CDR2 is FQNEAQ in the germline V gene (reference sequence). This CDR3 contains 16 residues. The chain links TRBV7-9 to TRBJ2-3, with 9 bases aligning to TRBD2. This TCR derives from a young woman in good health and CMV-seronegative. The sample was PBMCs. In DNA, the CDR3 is TGTTCCAGCAGCTTAGGGACTAGCTTCCGCACAGATACGCAGTATTTT. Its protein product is CSSSLGTSFRTDTQYF.